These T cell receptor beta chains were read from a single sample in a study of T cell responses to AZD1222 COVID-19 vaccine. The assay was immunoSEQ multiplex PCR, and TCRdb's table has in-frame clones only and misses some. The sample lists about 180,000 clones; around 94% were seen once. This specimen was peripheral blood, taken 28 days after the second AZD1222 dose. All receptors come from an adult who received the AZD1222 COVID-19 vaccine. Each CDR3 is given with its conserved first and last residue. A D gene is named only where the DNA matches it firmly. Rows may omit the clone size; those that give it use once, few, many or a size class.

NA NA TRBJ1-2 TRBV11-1 CASSTGTSNYGYTF TGTGCCAGCAGCACAGGGACAAGCAACTATGGCTACACCTTC
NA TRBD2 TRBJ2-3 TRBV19 CASSLYRASGNTDTQYF TGTGCCAGTAGCCTTTATCGGGCTAGCGGCAATACAGATACGCAGTATTTT
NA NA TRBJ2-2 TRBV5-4 CASSFRKSNTGELFF TGTGCCAGCAGCTTTAGGAAATCGAACACCGGGGAGCTGTTTTTT
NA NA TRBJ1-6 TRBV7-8 CASSLKRLGDSPLHF TGTGCCAGCAGCTTAAAAAGGTTAGGGGATTCACCCCTCCACTTT
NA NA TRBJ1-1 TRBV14 CASSHGLAEAFF TGTGCCAGCAGCCACGGACTAGCTGAAGCTTTCTTT
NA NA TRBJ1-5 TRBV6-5 CASSGGESNQPQHF TGTGCCAGCAGCGGAGGGGAAAGCAATCAGCCCCAGCATTTT
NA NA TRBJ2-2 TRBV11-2 CASSFPRIGWRSFAGELFF TGTGCCAGCAGCTTCCCTAGGATAGGGTGGCGGTCTTTCGCCGGGGAGCTGTTTTTT
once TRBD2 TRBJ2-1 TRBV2 CASSLREGYNEQFF TGTGCCAGCAGTCTGCGGGAGGGATACAATGAGCAGTTCTTC
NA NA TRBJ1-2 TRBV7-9 CASSLFSVGADYGYTF TGTGCCAGCAGCTTGTTTTCGGTGGGCGCCGACTATGGCTACACCTTC
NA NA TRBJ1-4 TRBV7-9 CASTDTAEGGNEKLFF TGTGCCAGCACCGATACTGCTGAGGGGGGGAATGAAAAACTGTTTTTT
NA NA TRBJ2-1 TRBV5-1 CASSETGSYNEQFF TGCGCCAGCAGCGAAACAGGTAGTTACAATGAGCAGTTCTTC
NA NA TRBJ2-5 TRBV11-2 CASSLAGGTVETQYF TGTGCCAGCAGCTTAGCAGGGGGGACGGTAGAGACCCAGTACTTC
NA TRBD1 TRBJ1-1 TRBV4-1 CASNPAPTGGSEAFF TGCGCCAGCAACCCGGCCCCGACAGGGGGTAGCGAAGCTTTCTTT
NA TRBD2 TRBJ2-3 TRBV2 CASSGTSGRSDTQYF TGTGCCAGCAGTGGGACTAGCGGGAGGTCGGATACGCAGTATTTT
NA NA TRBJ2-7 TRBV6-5 CASSYYVNSYPYEQYF TGTGCCAGCAGTTACTACGTGAACAGTTATCCCTACGAGCAGTACTTC
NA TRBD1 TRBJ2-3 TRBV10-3 CAISADRGVDTQYF TGTGCCATCAGTGCCGACAGGGGCGTCGATACGCAGTATTTT
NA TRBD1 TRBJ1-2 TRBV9 CASSVGTGYGYTF TGTGCCAGCAGCGTAGGGACAGGATATGGCTACACCTTC
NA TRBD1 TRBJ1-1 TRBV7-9 CASSTPGQPNTEAFF TGTGCCAGCAGCACGCCGGGACAGCCGAACACTGAAGCTTTCTTT
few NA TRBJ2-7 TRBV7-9 CASSSLGDWGSYEQYF TGTGCCAGCAGTTCCCTTGGGGACTGGGGCTCCTACGAGCAGTACTTC
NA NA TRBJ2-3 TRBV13 CASSSLRTIGTDTQYF TGTGCCAGCAGCTCCCTGAGGACAATCGGCACAGATACGCAGTATTTT
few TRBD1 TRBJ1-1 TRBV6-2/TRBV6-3 CASRYRGGTEAFF TGTGCCAGCAGGTACAGGGGAGGCACTGAAGCTTTCTTT